This T cell receptor (beta chain) was identified during a study of CXCR3-negative and CXCR3-positive naive CD8 T cells. Germline values: CDR1 MDHEN, CDR2 SYDVKM. The CDR3 is 12 amino acids. TRB cDNA libraries were made by UMI-labeled 5' RACE. With the 5' RACE reads reprocessed, TCRdb shows one record per CDR3 protein and no DNA. Reported are some 48,000 distinct CDR3 sequences; the ten largest clones contain 2% to 2.5%. Findings and caveats of the study: Cryopreservation partially lowered CXCR3 expression, so most assays used fresh PBMCs. Much lower diversity was found in memory CD8+ cells, while both naive subsets had comparably high diversity. The study found more hydrophobic TRB CDR3s in CXCR3-positive naive cells than in CXCR3-negative naive cells.

On this clonotype itself: Its antigen remains unidentified.

The sample consisted of naive CXCR3- CD8+ T cells from blood. Subset meaning: CD45RO-CCR7+CD27+CD95- naive CD8+ T cells lacking CXCR3 (TNR3-). This chain joins TRBV28 and TRBJ1-2; there is no DNA to check the TCRdb D call of TRBD1. This receptor was identified in a human donor in good health. Some clones in this sample may be carry-over from other donors' samples. CDR3 amino acids: CALGAGNYGYTF.